This T cell receptor (beta chain) is drawn from a study of blood T cell repertoires in COVID-19. Whole-study context: Sample material is recorded as cDNA or gDNA derived from T cells, B-cell-depleted T cells, or PBMCs.

Enrolment of Seattle patients took place during active infection, and they were followed longitudinally. The germline V gene encodes CDR1 PRHDT and CDR2 FYEKMQ (reference sequence). The CDR3 sequence is 15 residues long. Trimming pared 4 bases from V and 0 bases from J, leaving 10 bases between. The assay was immunoSEQ multiplex PCR, and TCRdb's table has in-frame clones only and misses some. This sample has about 440,000 clones; about nine tenths occur once, and the top ten carry about 12%. The sequencing input was peripheral blood. This receptor was obtained from a woman between 50 and 59 years old with COVID-19, enrolled during active disease. The chain links TRBV13 to TRBJ1-3; D call uncertain. The CDR3 loop reads CASSSLGVSGNTIYF. For the CDR3, the DNA is TGTGCCAGCAGCTCACTGGGAGTCTCTGGAAACACCATATATTTT.